These T cell receptor beta chains were read from a single sample in a study of blood T cell repertoires in COVID-19. Libraries were prepared by immunoSEQ multiplex PCR; TCRdb keeps only in-frame clonotypes and omits some of them. The sample lists about 150,000 clones, roughly 78% seen once, with around 1.7% in the top ten. The sequenced material came from peripheral blood. The receptors shown here come from a man older than 75 with acute or convalescent COVID-19. The CDR3 runs from the conserved cysteine through the conserved F or W. Fields, in order: V gene, J gene, D gene, clone size, CDR3 DNA, CDR3 protein. D genes are given only for firm matches. A row's size may be missing; if present it is once, few, many or a size class.

v_call: TRBV3-1/TRBV3-2
j_call: TRBJ2-5
d_call: NA
clone_size: once
cdr3_nt: TGTGCCAGCAGCCAAGTTGCTGGGCTAGAGACCCAGTACTTC
cdr3_aa: CASSQVAGLETQYF

v_call: TRBV5-6
j_call: TRBJ1-1
d_call: NA
clone_size: NA
cdr3_nt: TGTGCCAGCAGCTTCGGCAGGTCAATAGGAACTTTCTTT
cdr3_aa: CASSFGRSIGTFF

v_call: TRBV6-5
j_call: TRBJ2-7
d_call: NA
clone_size: NA
cdr3_nt: TGTGCCAGCACCAGACAAAACTCCTACGAGCAGTACTTC
cdr3_aa: CASTRQNSYEQYF

v_call: TRBV7-3
j_call: TRBJ2-7
d_call: NA
clone_size: NA
cdr3_nt: TGTGCCAGCAGCCCCCGCGGCCTCGGGGGAGAGCAGTACTTC
cdr3_aa: CASSPRGLGGEQYF

v_call: TRBV10-3
j_call: TRBJ1-2
d_call: TRBD1
clone_size: NA
cdr3_nt: TGTGCCACCCAAGGGACAGGGGCTTGGGGCTACACCTTC
cdr3_aa: CATQGTGAWGYTF

v_call: TRBV6-5
j_call: TRBJ2-3
d_call: TRBD2
clone_size: NA
cdr3_nt: TGTGCCAGCAGACCTCTAGCGGGGGGGGGTCATACGCAGTATTTT
cdr3_aa: CASRPLAGGGHTQYF

v_call: TRBV15
j_call: TRBJ1-1
d_call: NA
clone_size: NA
cdr3_nt: TGTGCCACCAGCACGGCTTTCTTT
cdr3_aa: CATSTAFF

v_call: TRBV6-6
j_call: TRBJ2-3
d_call: TRBD2
clone_size: NA
cdr3_nt: TGTGCCAGCAGTTACGGTAGCGGGGGGACTTCATATTTT
cdr3_aa: CASSYGSGGTSYF

v_call: TRBV11-2
j_call: TRBJ1-5
d_call: NA
clone_size: few
cdr3_nt: TGTGCCAGCAGCTTAGGAGGGTGGAGCAATCAGCCCCAGCATTTT
cdr3_aa: CASSLGGWSNQPQHF

v_call: TRBV5-1
j_call: TRBJ1-1
d_call: NA
clone_size: NA
cdr3_nt: TGCGCCAGCAGCTCCATCGCAAACTCAGGGGTGAACACTGAAGCTTTCTTT
cdr3_aa: CASSSIANSGVNTEAFF

v_call: TRBV5-1
j_call: TRBJ2-1
d_call: TRBD2
clone_size: few
cdr3_nt: TGCGCCAGCAGCCCAAATAGCGGGGGGGCCTACAATGAGCAGTTCTTC
cdr3_aa: CASSPNSGGAYNEQFF

v_call: TRBV7-6
j_call: TRBJ1-4
d_call: NA
clone_size: few
cdr3_nt: TGTGCCAGCAGCTCGGACAGCCGATATGAAAAACTGTTTTTT
cdr3_aa: CASSSDSRYEKLFF

v_call: TRBV5-1
j_call: TRBJ2-2
d_call: TRBD2
clone_size: NA
cdr3_nt: TGCGCCAGCAGCTTAACAGGACTAGACGGCGGGGAGCTGTTTTTT
cdr3_aa: CASSLTGLDGGELFF

v_call: TRBV7-6
j_call: TRBJ2-3
d_call: TRBD2
clone_size: NA
cdr3_nt: TGTGCCAGCAGTCCTACTAGCGGGGCCCTCACAGATACGCAGTATTTT
cdr3_aa: CASSPTSGALTDTQYF

v_call: TRBV10-3
j_call: TRBJ2-6
d_call: NA
clone_size: NA
cdr3_nt: TGTGCCATCAGAGGGATCGGAGGGACCAACGTCCTGACTTTC
cdr3_aa: CAIRGIGGTNVLTF

v_call: TRBV6-2/TRBV6-3
j_call: TRBJ1-1
d_call: NA
clone_size: NA
cdr3_nt: TGTGCCAGCAGCCGACCGCAGGGTAAGGACACTGAAGCTTTCTTT
cdr3_aa: CASSRPQGKDTEAFF

v_call: TRBV7-6
j_call: TRBJ1-6
d_call: TRBD1
clone_size: NA
cdr3_nt: TGTGCCAGCAGCCCACAGGGGCCCCTTAGCTCCTATAATTCACCCCTCCACTTT
cdr3_aa: CASSPQGPLSSYNSPLHF

v_call: TRBV27
j_call: TRBJ1-2
d_call: NA
clone_size: many
cdr3_nt: TGTGCCAGCAGTATCACGGTTAGCGATGGCTACACCTTC
cdr3_aa: CASSITVSDGYTF

v_call: TRBV5-1
j_call: TRBJ1-2
d_call: TRBD1
clone_size: NA
cdr3_nt: TGCGCCAGCAGCTCCGGGACAGTCTACTATGGCTACACCTTC
cdr3_aa: CASSSGTVYYGYTF

v_call: TRBV11-2
j_call: TRBJ2-5
d_call: NA
clone_size: NA
cdr3_nt: TGTGCCAGCCGAGGAGCGGCTCAAGAGACCCAGTACTTC
cdr3_aa: CASRGAAQETQYF

v_call: TRBV3-1/TRBV3-2
j_call: TRBJ1-2
d_call: NA
clone_size: once
cdr3_nt: TGTGCCAGCAGCCAAGCAGGCTCCTATGGCTACACCTTC
cdr3_aa: CASSQAGSYGYTF

v_call: TRBV10-3
j_call: TRBJ2-1
d_call: NA
clone_size: NA
cdr3_nt: TGTGCCATCAGTGGGGCGGGACAGTACAATGAGCAGTTCTTC
cdr3_aa: CAISGAGQYNEQFF

v_call: TRBV5-6
j_call: TRBJ1-2
d_call: NA
clone_size: NA
cdr3_nt: TGTGCCAGCAGGCCCACAGGGCCGGTTCATGGCTACACCTTC
cdr3_aa: CASRPTGPVHGYTF

v_call: TRBV6-5
j_call: TRBJ2-5
d_call: TRBD2
clone_size: NA
cdr3_nt: TGTGCCAGCAGGGCTGGACTAGCGGGGTCGGAGACCCAGTACTTC
cdr3_aa: CASRAGLAGSETQYF